One and the same sample provided the 21 T cell receptor beta chains below, sequenced in a study of T cell responses to AZD1222 COVID-19 vaccine. Clones were sequenced by immunoSEQ multiplex PCR, and TCRdb holds only the in-frame ones, with some missing. The sample lists about 160,000 clones, almost 90% occurring once. The sequencing here drew on peripheral blood, taken on day 0 of AZD1222 vaccination. The receptor set was obtained from an adult in good health.

V is TRBV24-1 and J is TRBJ1-2, with 8 nucleotides matching TRBD1. From germline, CDR1 is KGHDR and CDR2 SFDVKD. The CDR3 contains 14 residues. Trimming took 3 bases from V and 4 from J; bases not matched to a gene: 3. As DNA, the CDR3 is TGTGCCACCAGTGATACAGGGGGAGGCTATGGCTACACCTTC. This sequence encodes CATSDTGGGYGYTF.

The J gene is TRBJ2-2, the V gene TRBV6-6, with D maybe TRBD2 (6 bases). Deletions cut 0 bases from V and 6 bases from J, with 14 bases between. The CDR3 consists of 16 residues. CDR1 and CDR2 from the germline V gene are MNHNY and SVGAGI (reference sequence). Here the CDR3 reads CASSYSKIAEAGELFF. In nucleotides, the CDR3 is TGTGCCAGCAGTTACTCGAAAATAGCGGAGGCCGGGGAGCTGTTTTTT.

The chain is built from TRBV28 and TRBJ1-1, with TRBD1 matching over 9 bases. V lost 4 bases to trimming and J lost 7 bases; unmatched junction nucleotides: 10. The CDR3 extends over 15 amino acids. The germline V gene encodes CDR1 MDHEN and CDR2 SYDVKM. In DNA form, the CDR3 reads TGTGCCAGCAGTTATACGGGACAGGGAAGGGATGAAGCTTTCTTT. This codes for CASSYTGQGRDEAFF.

This sequence joins TRBV10-3 and TRBJ1-3; 8 positions agree with TRBD1. J gave up 3 bases and V 4 bases, and 11 bases lay outside the gene matches. The germline CDR1 and CDR2 sequences are ENHRY and SYGVKD. The CDR3 runs to 17 residues. This CDR3 is CAISGRKRGQGGNTIYF. The CDR3 bases are TGTGCCATCAGTGGAAGAAAAAGAGGACAGGGTGGAAACACCATATATTTT.

The rearrangement joins TRBV16 to TRBJ2-4; the match to TRBD2 covers 7 bases. Per germline, CDR1 KGHSY and CDR2 FQNENV. The CDR3 is 13 amino acids. Trimming removed 1 base from V and 8 bases from J; junction bases left unmatched: 2. The CDR3: CASSQFAGDIQYF. Here the CDR3 DNA reads TGTGCCAGCAGCCAATTTGCGGGGGACATTCAGTACTTC.

This chain links TRBV4-3 with TRBJ1-6; weak D call: TRBD1 (5 bases). The germline V gene encodes CDR1 LGHNA and CDR2 YSLEER. Trimming took 0 bases from V and 7 from J, leaving 7 bases between them. The CDR3 is made up of 14 amino acids. CDR3 DNA: TGCGCCAGCAGCCAAGACGGGGGGAATTCACCCCTCCACTTT. Translated: CASSQDGGNSPLHF.

The chain joins TRBV19 to TRBJ1-2; D possibly corresponds to TRBD1 (5 bases). In germline, CDR1 is LNHDA, CDR2 SQIVND (reference sequence). The CDR3 loop spans 14 amino acids. The germline V and J ends were trimmed by 4 bases and 4 bases, with 13 bases remaining between them. Written as DNA, the CDR3 is TGTGCCAGTAGTACGCCCTCGGGACTCTATGGCTACACCTTC. Amino acid sequence: CASSTPSGLYGYTF. The variable domain in full, with the rest retrieved from reference TRBV19 and TRBJ1-2, is DGGITQSPKYLFRKEGQNVTLSCEQNLNHDAMYWYRQDPGQGLRLIYYSQIVNDFQKGDIAEGYSVSREKKESFPLTVTSAQKNPTAFYLCASSTPSGLYGYTFGSGTRLTVV.

The chain has TRBV9 and TRBJ1-6; D ambiguous. CDR1 is SGDLS and CDR2 is YYNGEE in the germline V gene. Trimming removed 0 bases at V and 9 bases at J, with 19 bases between. The CDR3 sequence is 17 residues long. CDR3 residues: CASSVEGGPFRISPLHF. CDR3 nucleotides: TGTGCCAGCAGCGTAGAGGGAGGCCCCTTTAGAATTTCACCCCTCCACTTT.

By sample share, this clone is medium-sized. The chain recombines TRBV29-1 with TRBJ2-7; TRBD1 aligns across 7 bases. Trimming at V came to 5 bases and at J to 0 bases, leaving 7 bases not matched to a gene. The CDR3 consists of 14 residues. In germline, CDR1 is SQVTM, CDR2 ANQGSEA. This CDR3 is CSVLDRHSSYEQYF. CDR3 DNA sequence: TGCAGCGTTTTGGACAGGCATAGCTCCTACGAGCAGTACTTC.

In this sample, this clone turned up a few times. The gene calls are TRBV10-3 and TRBJ1-5, with TRBD1 matching over 7 bases. Germline V CDR1 and CDR2: ENHRY, SYGVKD. The length of the CDR3 is 14 residues. The V gene end was trimmed by 4 bases and the J gene end by 5 bases; junction bases not matched to a gene: 5. The CDR3 nucleotides are TGTGCCATCAGTGGACAGGGAGGGGATCAGCCCCAGCATTTT. Amino acids: CAISGQGGDQPQHF.

This clone has only one observation. This chain uses TRBV6-5 with TRBJ1-2; D unresolved. The CDR3 has 15 residues. V gave up 6 bases and J gave up 4 bases, with 18 bases separating them. Per the germline V gene, CDR1 is MNHEY and CDR2 is SVGAGI. The CDR3 region is CASRVTVEGPYGYTF. The CDR3 nucleotides are TGTGCCAGCAGGGTAACCGTGGAGGGCCCCTATGGCTACACCTTC.

About this clone: Other DNA sequences of this sample code for an identical CDR3. The genes are TRBV7-9 and TRBJ1-6; D unclear. The CDR3 runs 14 residues. Germline lookup yields CDR1 SEHNR and CDR2 FQNEAQ (reference sequence). Trimming stripped 1 base from V and 4 bases from J, with 5 bases between. The CDR3 nucleotides are TGTGCCAGCAGCTTAGAACAGTATAATTCACCCCTCCACTTT. The encoded protein is CASSLEQYNSPLHF.

V is TRBV5-4 and J is TRBJ2-7, with D unresolved. V dropped 0 bases and J dropped 6 bases, with 7 bases sitting between them. Germline loops: CDR1 SGHNT, CDR2 YYREEE (reference sequence). The CDR3 is 12 residues long. The CDR3 bases are TGTGCCAGCAGCTTGGGCTTAGGCGAGCAGTACTTC. This translates into CASSLGLGEQYF.

The sample holds one count of this clone. The V and J genes are TRBV28 and TRBJ2-3, with D possibly TRBD2 on 5 matching bases. V shed 5 bases and J shed 6 bases, with 9 bases lying between them. The CDR3 runs to 12 residues. The germline gives CDR1 MDHEN, CDR2 SYDVKM. The CDR3 protein is CASSRDGDTQYF. In nucleotides, the CDR3 is TGTGCCAGCAGTCGGGATGGGGATACGCAGTATTTT.

This sequence joins TRBV4-3 and TRBJ1-2; D is uncertain. Germline CDR1 reads LGHNA; CDR2 reads YSLEER. The CDR3 consists of 13 residues. Trimming took off 0 bases at V and 5 bases at J, with 7 bases between the two ends. CDR3 loop: CASSQEGGYGYTF. The CDR3 nucleotides read TGCGCCAGCAGCCAAGAGGGAGGGTATGGCTACACCTTC.

This rearrangement joins TRBV23-1 to TRBJ1-2, with 8 bases aligning to TRBD1. Being an ORF, TRBV23-1 has a function that is uncertain. The junction had 6 bases not matched to a gene; V was cut back by 0 bases and J by 6 bases. The CDR3 is made up of 15 amino acids. The CDR3 region has the DNA TGCGCCAGCAGTCAATCCCTGGACAGGGTCCATGGCTACACCTTC. It translates to CASSQSLDRVHGYTF.

This sequence joins TRBV27 and TRBJ2-1, with 12 bases aligning to TRBD1. This CDR3 is 17 amino acids long. V was clipped by 6 bases and J by 3 bases; unmatched bases: 9. CDR1 MNHEY and CDR2 SMNVEV come from the germline V gene (reference sequence). CDR3: CASSRDRGRGVYNEQFF. In DNA, the CDR3 is TGTGCCAGCAGCCGGGACAGGGGGCGGGGGGTCTACAATGAGCAGTTCTTC.

The rearrangement links TRBV7-2 to TRBJ2-6, with D perhaps TRBD1 (6 bases). V was clipped by 2 bases and J by 0 bases, with 14 bases between them. CDR3 length: 18 residues. CDR1 is SGHTA, CDR2 FQGNSA, per germline. Written as DNA, the CDR3 is TGTGCCAGCAGCTTAAGGGCAGGGGTCAACTCTGGGGCCAACGTCCTGACTTTC. Protein product: CASSLRAGVNSGANVLTF.

The V call is TRBV5-1, the J call TRBJ2-1; 14 nucleotides agree with TRBD2. The CDR3 has 15 residues. J gave up 6 bases and V 3 bases, and 2 bases lay outside the gene matches. CDR1 is SGHRS and CDR2 is YFSETQ in the germline V gene. CDR3 region: CASSWGLAGVNEQFF. The CDR3 DNA follows: TGCGCCAGCAGCTGGGGACTAGCGGGGGTCAATGAGCAGTTCTTC.

This clone was counted once. V and J are TRBV5-4 and TRBJ2-1; D perhaps matches TRBD1 (6 bases). Germline CDR1 SGHNT, CDR2 YYREEE (reference sequence). The V gene lost 0 bases and the J gene lost 3 bases, with 7 bases spanning the gap. This CDR3 has 14 residues. CDR3 coding DNA: TGTGCCAGCAGCTTGGCCAGGGGCTACAATGAGCAGTTCTTC. The encoded protein is CASSLARGYNEQFF.

The chain links TRBV10-3 to TRBJ2-5, with 7 bases identical to TRBD1. The junction had 6 bases not matched to a gene; V was cut back by 7 bases and J by 1 base. The germline CDR1 and CDR2 sequences are ENHRY and SYGVKD. The CDR3 is 14 residues long. The CDR3 spells CAIKPGQTQETQYF. The CDR3, as DNA: TGTGCCATCAAACCGGGACAGACCCAAGAGACCCAGTACTTC.